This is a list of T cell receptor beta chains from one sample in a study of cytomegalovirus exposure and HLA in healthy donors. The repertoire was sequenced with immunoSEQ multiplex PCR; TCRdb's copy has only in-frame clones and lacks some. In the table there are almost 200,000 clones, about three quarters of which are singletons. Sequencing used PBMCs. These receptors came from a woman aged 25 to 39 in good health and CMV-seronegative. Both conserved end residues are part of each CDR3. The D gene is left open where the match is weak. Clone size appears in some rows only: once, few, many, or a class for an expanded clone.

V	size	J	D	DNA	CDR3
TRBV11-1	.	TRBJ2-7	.	TGTGCCAGCAGCCATGGGGGACGGACTACCTACGAGCAGTACTTC	CASSHGGRTTYEQYF
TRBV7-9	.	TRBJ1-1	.	TGTGCCAGCAGCTCCGGACAGTCCCCGACCACTGAAGCTTTCTTT	CASSSGQSPTTEAFF
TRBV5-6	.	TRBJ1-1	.	TGTGCCAGCAGCTTAATCCGTAACACTGAAGCTTTCTTT	CASSLIRNTEAFF
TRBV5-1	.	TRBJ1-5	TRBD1	TGCGCCAGCAGCTTGGTAAAGGGGGGACAGGGCCAACAGCCCCAGCATTTT	CASSLVKGGQGQQPQHF
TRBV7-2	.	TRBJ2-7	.	TGTGCCAGCAGCCAAACCTTTTCCGGGGCCTACGAGCAGTACTTC	CASSQTFSGAYEQYF
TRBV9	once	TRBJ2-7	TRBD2	TGTGCCAGCAGCGTAACAGCGGGGGACTACGAGCAGTACTTC	CASSVTAGDYEQYF
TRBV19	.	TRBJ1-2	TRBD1	TGTGCCAGTAGTCGGACAGGCGGAGGGGATGGCTACACCTTC	CASSRTGGGDGYTF
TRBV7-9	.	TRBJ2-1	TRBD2	TGTGCCAGCAGCTCTATCCTAGCGGGGAGCTCCTACAATGAGCAGTTCTTC	CASSSILAGSSYNEQFF
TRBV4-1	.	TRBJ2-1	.	TGCGCCAGCAGCCAAGATCGCTCGGCCTACAATGAGCAGTTCTTC	CASSQDRSAYNEQFF
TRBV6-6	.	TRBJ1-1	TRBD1	TGTGCCAGCAGTCTGGGGCAGGGGGCCTCGAACACTGAAGCTTTCTTT	CASSLGQGASNTEAFF
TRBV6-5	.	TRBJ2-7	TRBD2	TGTGCCAGCAGTAGCGGGAGCGAGTACGAGCAGTACTTC	CASSSGSEYEQYF
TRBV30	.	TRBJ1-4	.	TGTGCCTGGAGTGTATCTGCAGTTGAAAAACTGTTTTTT	CAWSVSAVEKLFF
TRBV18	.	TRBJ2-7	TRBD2	TGTGCCAGCTCACCCTACCTGGGAGCGGGAGCTTACGAGCAGTACTTC	CASSPYLGAGAYEQYF
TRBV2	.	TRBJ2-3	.	TGTGCCAGCAGTGAAGGCCAGGGGGGAGATACGCAGTATTTT	CASSEGQGGDTQYF
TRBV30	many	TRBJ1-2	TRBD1	TGTGCCTGGAGTGTCCAGGGGGGAGGCTACACCTTC	CAWSVQGGGYTF
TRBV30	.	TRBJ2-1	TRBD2	TGTGCCTGGATTCCGCGGGAGTTGGGTCCACAGTTCTTC	CAWIPRELGPQFF
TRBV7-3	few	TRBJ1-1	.	TGTGCCAGCATGGTCCAGGTGAACACTGAAGCTTTCTTT	CASMVQVNTEAFF
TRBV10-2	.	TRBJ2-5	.	TGCGCCAGCACCCCGGGACTTAAAGAGACCCAGTACTTC	CASTPGLKETQYF
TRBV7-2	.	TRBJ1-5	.	TGTGCCAGCAGCGTAACAGAGTACAATCAGCCCCAGCATTTT	CASSVTEYNQPQHF
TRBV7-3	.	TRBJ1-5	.	TGTGCCAGCAGCATACGACTCTTTGACAGCATACTGGATAGCAATCAGCCCCAGCATTTT	CASSIRLFDSILDSNQPQHF
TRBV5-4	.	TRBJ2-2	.	TGTGCCAGCAGCTCAGGAATAGACACCGGGGAGCTGTTTTTT	CASSSGIDTGELFF
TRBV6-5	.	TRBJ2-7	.	TGTGCCAGCTCCTCAACTAGTTCGCCTCGCTACGAGCAGTACTTC	CASSSTSSPRYEQYF
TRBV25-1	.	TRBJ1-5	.	TGTGCCAGCAGTGAATCAGGGGTTCAGCCCCAGCATTTT	CASSESGVQPQHF
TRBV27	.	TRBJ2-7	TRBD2	TGTGCCAGCAGTTTATTGGTTGGGCTAGCGGGAGGGCCCAACGAGCAGTACTTC	CASSLLVGLAGGPNEQYF
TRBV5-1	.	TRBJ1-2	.	TGCGCCAGCAGCTTGGCGGTGGGGTCGGGAGGCTACACCTTC	CASSLAVGSGGYTF
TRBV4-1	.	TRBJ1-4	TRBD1	TGCGCCAGCAGCCCCCTTAGGACAGGGTTAGAAAAACTGTTTTTT	CASSPLRTGLEKLFF
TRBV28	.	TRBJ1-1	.	TGTGCCAGCATGAGGTTTGAAGCTTTCTTT	CASMRFEAFF
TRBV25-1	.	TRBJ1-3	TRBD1	TGTGCCAGCAGTGCGGGCAGGGGGCAAAACACCATATATTTT	CASSAGRGQNTIYF
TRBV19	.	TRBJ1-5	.	TGTGCCAGTAGTCCCTTGACAGGCCAGGGGAGCAATCAGCCCCAGCATTTT	CASSPLTGQGSNQPQHF
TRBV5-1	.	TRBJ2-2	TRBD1	TGCGCCAGCAGCTTGGACGGGACAGGGGTGAGACTTTCGAACACCGGGGAGCTGTTTTTT	CASSLDGTGVRLSNTGELFF
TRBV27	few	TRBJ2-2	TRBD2	TGTGCCAGCAGGACCCAGCGGGGGGGAGTAGGGGAGCTGTTTTTT	CASRTQRGGVGELFF
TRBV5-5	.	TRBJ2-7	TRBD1	TGTGCCAGCAGCCAAAAGAGAACAGGGGGCCCTTACGAGCAGTACTTC	CASSQKRTGGPYEQYF
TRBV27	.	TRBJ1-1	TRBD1	TGTGCCAGCAGTTTAGAGGGGGCCACTGAAGCTTTCTTT	CASSLEGATEAFF
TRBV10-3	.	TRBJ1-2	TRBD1	TGTGCCATCAGTGACCAAGCCAGGGACAGAGATCTCTATGGCTACACCTTC	CAISDQARDRDLYGYTF
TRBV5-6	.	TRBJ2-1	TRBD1	TGTGCCAGCAGCTCGTCGGGACAGGCGATTTCCTACAATGAGCAGTTCTTC	CASSSSGQAISYNEQFF
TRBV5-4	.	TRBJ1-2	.	TGTGCCAGTACGGAGGAAGCATTGCAGTATGGCTACACCTTC	CASTEEALQYGYTF
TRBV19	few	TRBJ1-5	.	TGTGCCGCGGGGGCTCCTCAGCCCCAGCATTTT	CAAGAPQPQHF
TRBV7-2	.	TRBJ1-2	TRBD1	TGTGCCAGCAGCCCGGACAGGGGGCAAGGCTACACCTTC	CASSPDRGQGYTF
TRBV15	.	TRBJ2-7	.	TGTGCCACCAGCAGGGGACGGGAGCCCGCCTACGAGCAGTACTTC	CATSRGREPAYEQYF
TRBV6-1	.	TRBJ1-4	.	TGTGCCAGCATCCCCCAGTGGGGCTGGGAAAAACTGTTTTTT	CASIPQWGWEKLFF
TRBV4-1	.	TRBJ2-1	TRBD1	TGCGCCAGCAGAAGGACAGGGAGGAATGAGCAGTTCTTC	CASRRTGRNEQFF
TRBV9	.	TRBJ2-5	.	TGTGCCAGCAGCGTAGCTCCTCAAGAGACCCAGTACTTC	CASSVAPQETQYF
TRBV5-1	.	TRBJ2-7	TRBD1	TGCGCCAGCAGCCCTACAACCGGGACAGGGGCCTACGAGCAGTACTTC	CASSPTTGTGAYEQYF
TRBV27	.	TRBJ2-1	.	TGTGCCAGCAGTTCACCAGGGGCCCCCTACAATGAGCAGTTCTTC	CASSSPGAPYNEQFF
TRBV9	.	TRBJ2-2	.	TGTGCCAGCAGCCTACGGACAGCGAACACCGGGGAGCTGTTTTTT	CASSLRTANTGELFF
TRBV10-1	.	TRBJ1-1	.	TGCGCCAGCAGACCCCGACAGAACACTGAAGCTTTCTTT	CASRPRQNTEAFF
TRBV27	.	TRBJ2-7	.	TGTGCCAGCGCACCTCGTGGCGGAAAGCTCTACGAGCAGTACTTC	CASAPRGGKLYEQYF
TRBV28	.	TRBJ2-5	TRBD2	TGTGCCAGCAGTTTAGAGCCTAGCGGGGGAGAGACCCAGTACTTC	CASSLEPSGGETQYF
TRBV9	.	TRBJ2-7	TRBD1	TGTGCCAGCAGCGTAGCTCCCCTTCCGACAGGGGGCGACGAGCAGTACTTC	CASSVAPLPTGGDEQYF
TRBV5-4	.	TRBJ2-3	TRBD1	TGTGCCAGCAGCTCGTCCGGGACAGGGATCGGAGATACGCAGTATTTT	CASSSSGTGIGDTQYF
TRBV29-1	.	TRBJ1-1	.	TGCAGCGTATGGACAGCCATGAACACTGAAGCTTTCTTT	CSVWTAMNTEAFF
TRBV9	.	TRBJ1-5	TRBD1	TGTGCCAGCAGCCGCGGACAGGGAGGCAATCAGCCCCAGCATTTT	CASSRGQGGNQPQHF
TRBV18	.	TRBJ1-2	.	TGTGCCAGCTCACCCAGGGACTTCCCTTTAGAGGGCTACACCTTC	CASSPRDFPLEGYTF
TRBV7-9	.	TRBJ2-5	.	TGTGCCAGCAGCTCCCTTCTAGAGACCCAGTACTTC	CASSSLLETQYF
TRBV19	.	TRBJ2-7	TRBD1	TGTGCCAGTAGTAACGTAATAGGACAGGGCTACGAGCAGTACTTC	CASSNVIGQGYEQYF
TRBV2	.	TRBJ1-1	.	TGTGCCAGCACCGGGACTGTGAACACTGAAGCTTTCTTT	CASTGTVNTEAFF
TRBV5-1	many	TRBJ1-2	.	TGCGCCAGCAGCACCCGAGGGGGGGAGGAAGGCTACACCTTC	CASSTRGGEEGYTF
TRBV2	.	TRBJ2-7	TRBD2	TGTGCCAGCACTGAGGTACTAGCGGGGGGCGAGCAGTACTTC	CASTEVLAGGEQYF
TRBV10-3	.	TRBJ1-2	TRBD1	TGTGCCATCAGGGATCGGACAGGGCCGAACTATGGCTACACCTTC	CAIRDRTGPNYGYTF